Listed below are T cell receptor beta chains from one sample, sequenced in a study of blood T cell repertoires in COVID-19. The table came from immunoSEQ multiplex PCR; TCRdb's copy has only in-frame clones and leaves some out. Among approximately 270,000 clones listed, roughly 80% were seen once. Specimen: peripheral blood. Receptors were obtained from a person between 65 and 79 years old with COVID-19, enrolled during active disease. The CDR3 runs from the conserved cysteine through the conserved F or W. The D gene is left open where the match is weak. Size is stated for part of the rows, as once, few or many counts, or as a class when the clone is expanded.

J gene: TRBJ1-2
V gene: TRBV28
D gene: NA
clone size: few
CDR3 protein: CASSLADYGYTF

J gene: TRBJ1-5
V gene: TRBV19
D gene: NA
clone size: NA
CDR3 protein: CASSIVDSRQVIQPQHF

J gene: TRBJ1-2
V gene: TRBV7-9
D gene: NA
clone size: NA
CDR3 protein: CASSLIAGNRAGYGYTF

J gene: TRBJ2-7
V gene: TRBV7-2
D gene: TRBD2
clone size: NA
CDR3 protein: CASSPRGGVGMWSSYEQYF

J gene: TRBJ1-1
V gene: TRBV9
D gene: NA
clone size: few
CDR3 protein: CASSPQPGESAFF

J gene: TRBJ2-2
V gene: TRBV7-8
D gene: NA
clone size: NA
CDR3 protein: CASSLSLAAGELFF

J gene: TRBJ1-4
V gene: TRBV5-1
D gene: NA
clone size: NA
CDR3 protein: CASSLGVGTPNEKLFF

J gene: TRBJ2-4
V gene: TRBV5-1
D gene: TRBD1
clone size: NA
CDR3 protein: CASSFSGGGQNIQYF

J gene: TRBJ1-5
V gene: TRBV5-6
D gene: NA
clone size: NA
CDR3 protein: CASSESRVSNQPQHF

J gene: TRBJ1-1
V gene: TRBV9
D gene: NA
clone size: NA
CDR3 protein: CASSVLTGNTEAFF

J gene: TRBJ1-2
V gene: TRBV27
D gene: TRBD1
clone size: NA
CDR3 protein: CASSLVWTGAPNYGYTF

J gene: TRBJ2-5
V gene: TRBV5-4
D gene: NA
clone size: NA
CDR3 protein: CASSLDSQETQYF

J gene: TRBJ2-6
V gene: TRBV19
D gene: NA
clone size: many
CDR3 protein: CASSISGSGANVLTF

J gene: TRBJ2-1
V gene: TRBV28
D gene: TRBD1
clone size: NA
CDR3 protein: CASTGTGGNNEQFF

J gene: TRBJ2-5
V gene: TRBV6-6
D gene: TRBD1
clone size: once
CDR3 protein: CASTLTGEETQYF

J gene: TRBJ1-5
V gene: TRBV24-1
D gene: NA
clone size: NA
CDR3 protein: CATSDPRTVQEPQHF

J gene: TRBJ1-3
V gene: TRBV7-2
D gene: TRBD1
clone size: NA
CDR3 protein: CASSLVQGENTIYF

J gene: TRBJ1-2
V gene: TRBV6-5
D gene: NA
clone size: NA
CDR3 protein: CASSPLQGNYGYTF

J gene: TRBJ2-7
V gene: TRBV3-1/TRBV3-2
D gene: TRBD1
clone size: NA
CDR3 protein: CASSPTTGENEQYF

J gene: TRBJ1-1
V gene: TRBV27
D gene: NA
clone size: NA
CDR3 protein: CASGRTEAFF

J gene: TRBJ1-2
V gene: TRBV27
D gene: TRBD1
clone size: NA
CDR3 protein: CASSLSVAGGDGYTF

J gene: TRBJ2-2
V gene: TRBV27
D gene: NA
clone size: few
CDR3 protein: CASSFVRLVGAGELFF

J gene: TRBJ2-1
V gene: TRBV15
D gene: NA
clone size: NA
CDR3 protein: CATSRDLRRGTYNEQFF

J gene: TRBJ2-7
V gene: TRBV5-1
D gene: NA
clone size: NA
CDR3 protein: CASSPQGGAQYF

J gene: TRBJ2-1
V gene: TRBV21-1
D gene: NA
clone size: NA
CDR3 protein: CASSTRGGSNEQFF

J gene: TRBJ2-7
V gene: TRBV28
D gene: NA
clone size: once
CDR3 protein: CASRIHNSYEQYF

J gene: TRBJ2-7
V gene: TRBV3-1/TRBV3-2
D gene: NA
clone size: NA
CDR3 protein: CASSQGTYSYEQYF

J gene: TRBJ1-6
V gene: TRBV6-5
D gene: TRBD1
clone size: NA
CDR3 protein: CASTRGQADSPLHF

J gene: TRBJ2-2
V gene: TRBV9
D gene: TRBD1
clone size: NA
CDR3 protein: CASSLSPGQENTGELFF

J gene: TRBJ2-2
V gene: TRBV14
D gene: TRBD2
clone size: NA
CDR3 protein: CASSQGGGLAYRVSGELFF

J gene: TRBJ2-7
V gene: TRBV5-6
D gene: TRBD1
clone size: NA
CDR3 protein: CASSFLETGKLAYF

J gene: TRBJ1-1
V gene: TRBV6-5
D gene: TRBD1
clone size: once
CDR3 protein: CASRTEGAGEAFF

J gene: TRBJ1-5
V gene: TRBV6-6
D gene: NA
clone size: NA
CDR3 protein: CASSWGESSNQPQHF

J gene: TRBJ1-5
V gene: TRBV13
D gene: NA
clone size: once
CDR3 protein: CASRAGNQPQHF

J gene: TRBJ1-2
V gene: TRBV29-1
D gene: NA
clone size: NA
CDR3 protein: CSVAEGQDYGYTF

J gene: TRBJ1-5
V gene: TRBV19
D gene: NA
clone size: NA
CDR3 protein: CASRGGLGNQPQHF

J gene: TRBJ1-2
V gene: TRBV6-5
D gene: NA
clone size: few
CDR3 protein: CASSYQGNYGYTF

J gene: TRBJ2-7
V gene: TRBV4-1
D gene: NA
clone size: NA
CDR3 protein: CASSQEEQGSSYEQYF

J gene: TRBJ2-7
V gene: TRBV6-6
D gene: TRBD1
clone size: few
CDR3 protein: CASSLDRDDYEQYF

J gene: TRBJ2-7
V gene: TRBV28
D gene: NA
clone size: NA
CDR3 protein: CASSLAGAEGEQYF

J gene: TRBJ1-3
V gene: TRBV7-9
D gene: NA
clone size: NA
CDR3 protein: CASSISVGSALLAISGNTIYF